Sequencing of this T cell receptor (beta chain) was carried out in a study of blood T cell repertoires in COVID-19. Study at large: Whether acute or convalescent, the COVID-19 samples came from the United States, Italy and Spain.

The protocol was immunoSEQ multiplex PCR, while the TCRdb copy is restricted to in-frame clones and leaves out a portion. The table records roughly 100,000 clones, 80% to 85% of them present only once. Trimming left V 4 bases short and J 4 bases short, with 13 bases between. Germline CDR1 SNHLY, CDR2 FYNNEI. The CDR3 is 14 residues long. The sample was peripheral blood. This chain uses TRBV2 with TRBJ2-5; tentatively, D is TRBD2 (6 bases). The receptor's source is a woman at least 80 years old with active or convalescent COVID-19. This CDR3 is CASSGDLVRETQYF. Here the CDR3 DNA reads TGTGCCAGCAGTGGGGACTTAGTGAGAGAGACCCAGTACTTC.